This section outlines one TCR beta chain sequence together with its context. Living in roughly 25 US areas, the participants were between about 18 and 95 years of age. Allocation to cohorts depended on clinical history reported by the participants. Here immunoSEQ multiplex PCR was the method, and the copy in TCRdb shows in-frame clones only, minus some. Here the sample spans about 86,000 clones, 85% to 90% being singletons. The data derive from a study of blood T cell repertoires in COVID-19. This receptor was taken from a woman in her 50s with acute COVID-19. Sequenced sample: PBMCs or T cells enriched from blood (not recorded which).

The CDR3 loop reads CASSEPDSHRYEQYF. The CDR3 bases are TGTGCCAGCAGTGAACCGGACAGTCATCGCTACGAGCAGTACTTC. The V call is TRBV2, the J call TRBJ2-7, with D maybe TRBD1 (6 bases). The CDR3 totals 15 residues. V was shortened by 2 bases and J by 3 bases, with 14 bases between the two germline ends. Germline CDR1 is SNHLY and CDR2 is FYNNEI.